Following are 30 T cell receptor beta chains from one sample sequenced in a study of cytomegalovirus exposure and HLA in healthy donors. Vbeta (60) and Jbeta (13) primers were used in the PCR. Produced via immunoSEQ multiplex PCR; TCRdb's table is partial and in-frame only. The sample lists 99,000 or so clones, more than 60% seen once, with around 17% in the top ten. Material for sequencing was PBMCs. Source of these receptors: a man in his sixties in good health and CMV-seropositive.

The rearrangement links TRBV6-5 to TRBJ2-7, with a weak D call TRBD1 (6 bases). V was shortened by 6 bases and J by 4 bases, with 19 bases between the two germline ends. The CDR3 length is 15 residues. Per germline, CDR1 MNHEY and CDR2 SVGAGI. CDR3 amino acids: CASSPRTQGLYEQYF. The CDR3 DNA reads TGTGCCAGCAGCCCCCGGACACAGGGTTTGTACGAGCAGTACTTC.

The rearrangement links TRBV6-1 to TRBJ1-2; possibly TRBD1 for D (6 bases). CDR1 and CDR2 from the germline V gene are MNHNS and SASEGT. CDR3 length: 15 residues. V lost 4 bases to trimming and J lost 7 bases, with 19 bases between them. The CDR3 DNA follows: TGTGCCAGCAGTGTCTCCCTGGGGGGGGCGGGTGGCTACACCTTC. Its translation: CASSVSLGGAGGYTF.

The rearrangement uses TRBV5-5 and TRBJ2-3; 15 bases agree with TRBD2. V shed 4 bases, J shed 4 bases, and the junction held 7 bases outside the gene matches. Germline V gene sequence: CDR1 SGHKS, CDR2 YYEKEE (reference sequence). CDR3 length: 17 residues. The CDR3 nucleotides read TGTGCCAGCAGCCCTGGACTAGCGGGGGGGTATTCAGATACGCAGTATTTT. Its protein is CASSPGLAGGYSDTQYF.

J is TRBJ2-7 and V is TRBV11-2; 7 positions match TRBD1. Losses at the gene ends were 6 bases for V and 0 bases for J; bases not matched to a gene: 11. The CDR3 covers 16 residues. Germline V gene sequence: CDR1 SGHAT, CDR2 FQNNGV. CDR3 DNA sequence: TGTGCCAGCAGAGTCACTTGGCAGGGGGTCTCCTACGAGCAGTACTTC. Translated, it gives CASRVTWQGVSYEQYF.

The chain joins TRBV5-4 to TRBJ1-5; the D is unclear. CDR1 is SGHNT, CDR2 YYREEE, per germline (reference sequence). This CDR3 is built from 14 residues. Deletions cut 1 base from V and 0 bases from J, with 5 bases between. This CDR3 is CASSLLGSNQPQHF. As DNA, the CDR3 is TGTGCCAGCAGCTTGCTCGGTAGCAATCAGCCCCAGCATTTT.

V and J are TRBV7-9 and TRBJ1-2, with a tentative D call TRBD1 (6 bases). V lost 4 bases to trimming and J lost 4 bases, with 13 bases between them. Germline-derived CDR1 and CDR2 are SEHNR and FQNEAQ (reference sequence). The CDR3 is 14 amino acids. The CDR3 loop is CASSSGTLFYGYTF. The CDR3 DNA follows: TGTGCCAGCAGCTCTGGGACACTTTTCTATGGCTACACCTTC.

The sample holds a few counts of this clone. V usage is TRBV5-5 and J usage is TRBJ1-2, with 7 bases that match TRBD1. Germline V gene data show CDR1 as SGHKS and CDR2 as YYEKEE (reference sequence). The CDR3 has 15 amino acids. After removal of 5 bases from V and 5 bases from J, the junction contained 12 bases not matched to a gene. CDR3 coding DNA: TGTGCCAGCAGGGAGAACAGGGGCGGGGGGTATGGCTACACCTTC. Protein product: CASRENRGGGYGYTF.

The genes are TRBV7-9 and TRBJ1-4; 8 bases align to TRBD1. Germline CDR1 reads SEHNR; CDR2 reads FQNEAQ (reference sequence). The CDR3 has 15 amino acids. With 5 bases clipped from V and 5 bases from J, the junction kept 7 bases outside the gene matches. The CDR3 bases are TGTGCCAGCAGCCCCCCCGGACAGGGAAATGAAAAACTGTTTTTT. This codes for CASSPPGQGNEKLFF.

This clone was recorded a few times. The chain links TRBV9 to TRBJ1-2; D perhaps matches TRBD1 (5 bases). This CDR3 is built from 13 residues. The V gene's germline CDR1 is SGDLS and CDR2 YYNGEE. The V end was cut by 3 bases, the J end by 4 bases, with 10 bases between. The CDR3 loop is CASSEGSGYGYTF. The CDR3 DNA follows: TGTGCCAGCAGCGAGGGGTCTGGCTATGGCTACACCTTC.

This clone appeared a single time. The chain joins TRBV14 to TRBJ1-2; TRBD1 matches 7 bases. CDR3 length equals 17 residues. Germline CDR1 is SGHDN and CDR2 is FVKESK. The J segment lost 8 bases and the V segment lost 5 bases, leaving 20 bases of the junction unmatched. In DNA form, the CDR3 reads TGTGCCAGCAGCTCCCTGGGGAATGACAGGGTGTCGCGGGGCTACACCTTC. This codes for CASSSLGNDRVSRGYTF.

The V and J genes are TRBV30 and TRBJ1-3, with D unclear. V lost 1 base and J lost 4, with 5 bases in between. Germline V gene data show CDR1 as GTSNPN and CDR2 as SVGIG (reference sequence). The CDR3 has 12 amino acids. The CDR3 bases are TGTGCCTGGAGTGGCCGGGGAAACACCATATATTTT. Translating it yields CAWSGRGNTIYF.

This clone has ten or more counts. The V gene is TRBV5-4, the J gene TRBJ1-1, with TRBD1 identical over 7 bases. The germline V gene has CDR1 SGHNT and CDR2 YYREEE (reference sequence). Trimming removed 4 bases from V and 0 bases from J; junction bases left unmatched: 6. This CDR3 has 15 amino acids. CDR3 loop: CASSLQTGLNTEAFF. The CDR3 nucleotides read TGTGCCAGCAGCCTCCAGACAGGGTTGAACACTGAAGCTTTCTTT.

This chain links TRBV6-6 with TRBJ2-2; 7 bases agree with TRBD2. The CDR3 length is 15 residues. Germline trimming cut 11 bases from V and 3 bases from J; bases unmatched to any gene: 12. Germline CDR1 and CDR2: MNHNY and SVGAGI (reference sequence). The CDR3 DNA sequence: TGTGCCCTAGGGGAGGGCGTACCCTACACCGGGGAGCTGTTTTTT. Its protein product is CALGEGVPYTGELFF.

This rearrangement joins TRBV9 to TRBJ2-7; a possible D gene is TRBD1 (6 bases). V lost 4 bases and J 3 bases, leaving 14 bases between the germline ends. CDR1 is SGDLS and CDR2 is YYNGEE in the germline V gene. This CDR3 spans 14 amino acids. CDR3 nucleotides: TGTGCCAGCAGCCCAAATGACAGGTTCTACGAGCAGTACTTC. Its translation: CASSPNDRFYEQYF.

The chain has TRBV28 and TRBJ2-2, with TRBD1 matching 9 bases. The CDR3 has 15 residues. Looked up from germline, CDR1 is MDHEN and CDR2 is SYDVKM. Trimming took 6 bases from V and 6 from J; bases not matched to a gene: 8. The CDR3 DNA reads as TGTGCCAGCAGCGCCGGGACAGGGCGAGCCGGGGAGCTGTTTTTT. Residues: CASSAGTGRAGELFF.

This clone was seen a handful of times. The J gene is TRBJ2-7, the V gene TRBV7-9; tentatively, D is TRBD1 (6 bases). V was trimmed by 2 bases and J by 0 bases, leaving 14 bases between them. The CDR3 is 16 amino acids. The germline CDR1 and CDR2 sequences are SEHNR and FQNEAQ (reference sequence). The CDR3 sequence is CASSLLRDTNSYEQYF. CDR3 in DNA: TGTGCCAGCAGCTTACTCCGGGACACCAACTCCTACGAGCAGTACTTC.

The chain carries TRBV18 and TRBJ2-2, with D tentatively TRBD1 (6 bases). The length of the CDR3 is 15 residues. In germline, CDR1 is KGHSH, CDR2 LQKENI. V lost 8 bases and J 5 bases, leaving 18 bases between the germline ends. CDR3 sequence (DNA): TGTGCCAGCCATCGACAGGCCATGGGTACCGGGGAGCTGTTTTTT. Its translation: CASHRQAMGTGELFF.

CDR3 in DNA: TGCGCCAGCAGCTTGGGGGACAGGTATGGCTACACCTTC. Protein: CASSLGDRYGYTF. The J gene is TRBJ1-2, the V gene TRBV5-1; TRBD1 aligns across 8 bases. The CDR3 contains 13 residues. The germline CDR1 and CDR2 sequences are SGHRS and YFSETQ. Losses at the gene ends were 0 bases for V and 5 bases for J; bases not matched to a gene: 0.

V is TRBV10-3 and J is TRBJ2-7; maybe TRBD1 (7 bases). With 2 bases removed from V and 0 bases from J, the gap between germline ends came to 14 bases. Per germline, CDR1 ENHRY and CDR2 SYGVKD. CDR3 length equals 16 residues. The CDR3 reads CAISEKSGGSSYEQYF. The CDR3 DNA follows: TGTGCCATCAGTGAGAAATCAGGGGGGAGCTCCTACGAGCAGTACTTC.

V usage is TRBV6-1 and J usage is TRBJ1-1; D possibly corresponds to TRBD1 (6 bases). The ends were cut back, 6 bases at V and 0 bases at J, with 11 bases in the middle. The CDR3 runs 14 residues. Germline CDR1 MNHNS, CDR2 SASEGT. CDR3 residues: CASRRDTLNTEAFF. CDR3 DNA: TGTGCCAGCAGGAGGGACACCCTGAACACTGAAGCTTTCTTT.

This clone appeared once. The rearrangement uses TRBV7-2 and TRBJ2-5; the D is unclear. Germline V gives CDR1 SGHTA, CDR2 FQGNSA. Trimming removed 1 base at V and 4 bases at J, with 13 bases between. The CDR3 sequence is 15 residues long. The CDR3 is CASSLERISPETQYF. The CDR3 nucleotides read TGTGCCAGCAGCTTAGAAAGGATTAGCCCAGAGACCCAGTACTTC.

This chain links TRBV7-8 with TRBJ2-7, with a weak D call TRBD2 (6 bases). Germline values: CDR1 SGHVS, CDR2 FQNEAQ. The CDR3 contains 16 residues. Trimming left V 3 bases short and J 5 bases short, with 20 bases between. Here the CDR3 DNA reads TGTGCCAGCAGCTTGAGTAGCGCGGCGTGGAGGGACGAGCAGTACTTC. This translates into CASSLSSAAWRDEQYF.

This rearrangement joins TRBV11-2 to TRBJ2-3; 12 nucleotides align to TRBD2. Germline trimming cut 8 bases from V and 5 bases from J; bases unmatched to any gene: 8. Germline CDR1 SGHAT, CDR2 FQNNGV. This CDR3 spans 15 amino acids. The CDR3 DNA sequence: TGTGCCAGCCTAGCGGGGGGGGGCCTAGGAGATACGCAGTATTTT. Translating gives CASLAGGGLGDTQYF.

V and J are TRBV5-1 and TRBJ2-7; TRBD2 might be the D (5 bases). The CDR3 loop spans 15 amino acids. Trimming removed 6 bases from V and 2 bases from J, with 18 bases in between. Germline lookup yields CDR1 SGHRS and CDR2 YFSETQ. CDR3 nucleotide sequence: TGCGCCAGCACTCGTGGCGGGCAGGAAGCCTACGAGCAGTACTTC. It encodes CASTRGGQEAYEQYF.

Of note for this clone: At one boundary the junction diverges from the germline segment, which might be a read error. The chain carries TRBV7-9 and TRBJ1-2; D unclear. This CDR3 is 12 amino acids long. The germline gives CDR1 SEHNR, CDR2 FQNEAQ (reference sequence). CDR3 DNA sequence: TGTTCCAGCAGCTTAGCGGGAGGACCTTACTCCTTC. Protein: CSSSLAGGPYSF.

This sequence joins TRBV30 and TRBJ2-3, with D perhaps matching TRBD2 (5 bases). CDR3 length equals 13 residues. The ends were cut back, 3 bases at V and 6 bases at J, with 13 bases in the middle. Germline lookup yields CDR1 GTSNPN and CDR2 SVGIG (reference sequence). Written as DNA, the CDR3 is TGTGCCTGGAGCGGGGTTTCGTTGGATACGCAGTATTTT. This sequence encodes CAWSGVSLDTQYF.

The chain carries TRBV7-2 and TRBJ2-2; D possibly corresponds to TRBD1 (6 bases). The CDR3 is 14 residues long. The germline CDR1 and CDR2 sequences are SGHTA and FQGNSA. Deletions cut 1 base from V and 6 bases from J, with 9 bases between. CDR3 sequence: CASSLGSGAGELFF. CDR3 nucleotides: TGTGCCAGCAGCTTAGGCTCAGGGGCCGGGGAGCTGTTTTTT.

This chain links TRBV28 with TRBJ1-2, with TRBD1 identical over 9 bases. CDR1 MDHEN and CDR2 SYDVKM come from the germline V gene. The length of the CDR3 is 16 residues. Unmatched junction bases numbered 8, after V lost 5 bases and J lost 1 base. The CDR3 DNA follows: TGTGCCAGCAGTCCTGGAGGGACAGGGAGTAACTATGGCTACACCTTC. This gives the protein CASSPGGTGSNYGYTF.

V is TRBV6-5 and J is TRBJ2-1, with D possibly matching TRBD1 (6 bases). CDR3 length: 13 amino acids. CDR1 MNHEY and CDR2 SVGAGI come from the germline V gene. Trimming took off 6 bases at V and 3 bases at J, with 9 bases between the two ends. CDR3 region: CASRQGGYNEQFF. As DNA, the CDR3 is TGTGCCAGCAGACAGGGTGGCTACAATGAGCAGTTCTTC.

The rearrangement links TRBV12-5 to TRBJ1-5; 7 bases are a match to TRBD1. With 8 bases clipped from V and 0 bases from J, the junction kept 10 bases outside the gene matches. The CDR3 sequence is 16 residues long. Germline-derived CDR1 and CDR2 are LGHNT and FRNRAP. The CDR3 coding sequence is TGTGCTAGTCAGGTGGCGAACAGGGGTAGCAATCAGCCCCAGCATTTT. Residues: CASQVANRGSNQPQHF.